The present T cell receptor (beta chain) was sequenced within a study of T-cell reconstitution after alpha-beta-depleted transplantation in children. This sample's TCRbeta library carried unique molecular identifier barcodes. A single record per CDR3 protein comes from TCRdb applying MiXCR to the PCR reads. This sample carries around 600,000 distinct CDR3 sequences, around 17% of them seen once, and the ten largest clones take 0.8% to 1.1%. The CDR3 is 15 amino acids. The V gene end was trimmed by 5 bases and the J gene end by 9 bases; junction bases not matched to a gene: 12. CDR1 is SGHRS, CDR2 YFSETQ, per germline.

The material sequenced was PBMCs from the stem cell graft donor, taken from the stem cell graft. The receptor was derived from a human donor who donated a stem cell graft to a child with acute myeloid leukemia. This chain links TRBV5-1 with TRBJ2-1; TRBD1 matches 9 bases. CDR3 residues: CASSDPGQGTSEQFF. CDR3 DNA sequence: TGCGCCAGCAGTGATCCGGGACAGGGCACCAGTGAGCAGTTCTTC.